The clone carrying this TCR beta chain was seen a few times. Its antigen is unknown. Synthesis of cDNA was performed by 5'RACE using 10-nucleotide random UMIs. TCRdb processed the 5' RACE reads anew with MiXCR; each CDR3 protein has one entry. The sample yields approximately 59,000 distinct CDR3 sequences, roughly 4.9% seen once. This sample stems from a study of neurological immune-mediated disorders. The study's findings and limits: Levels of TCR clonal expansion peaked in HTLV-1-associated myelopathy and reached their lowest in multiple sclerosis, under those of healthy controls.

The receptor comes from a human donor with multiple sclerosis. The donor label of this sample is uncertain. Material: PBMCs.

For the CDR3, the DNA is TGTGCCATCAGCAATATGAACACTGAAGCTTTCTTT. It translates to CAISNMNTEAFF. The chain joins TRBV10-3 to TRBJ1-1; D gene uncertain. Germline CDR1 reads ENHRY; CDR2 reads SYGVKD. The CDR3 is 12 amino acids. Trimming took 6 bases from V and 0 from J, leaving 5 bases between them.